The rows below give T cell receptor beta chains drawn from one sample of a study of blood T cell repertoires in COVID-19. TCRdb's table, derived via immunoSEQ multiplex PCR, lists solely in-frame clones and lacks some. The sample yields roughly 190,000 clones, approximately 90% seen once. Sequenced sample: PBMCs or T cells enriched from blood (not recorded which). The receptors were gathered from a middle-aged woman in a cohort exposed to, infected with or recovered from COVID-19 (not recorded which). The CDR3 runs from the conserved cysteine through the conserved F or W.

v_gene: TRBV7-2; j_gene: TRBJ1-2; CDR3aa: CASSLETAHGYTF
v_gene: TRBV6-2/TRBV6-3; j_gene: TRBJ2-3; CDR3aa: CASSYLPENTQYF
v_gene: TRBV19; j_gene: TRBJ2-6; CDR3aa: CASSIDSTSGANVLTF
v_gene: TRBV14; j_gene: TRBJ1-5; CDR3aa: CASSQDYYQPQHF
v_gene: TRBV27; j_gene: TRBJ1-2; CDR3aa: CASSESGGGNYGYTF
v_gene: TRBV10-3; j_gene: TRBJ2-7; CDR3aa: CAISGLAESYEQYF
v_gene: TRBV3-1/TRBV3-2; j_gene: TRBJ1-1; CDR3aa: CASRPTGGTEAFF
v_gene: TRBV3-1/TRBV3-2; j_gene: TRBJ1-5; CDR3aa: CASSQGGYSNQPQHF
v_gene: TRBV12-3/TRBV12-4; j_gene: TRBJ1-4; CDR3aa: CASSFQYEKLFF
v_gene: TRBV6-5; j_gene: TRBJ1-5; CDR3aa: CASSPGFRQPQHF
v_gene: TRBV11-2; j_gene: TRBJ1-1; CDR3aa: CASSLDRTGVNTEAFF
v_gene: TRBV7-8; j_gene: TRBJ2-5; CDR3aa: CASSIMDRGTETQYF
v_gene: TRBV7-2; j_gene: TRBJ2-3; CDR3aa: CASSLWGPDTQYF
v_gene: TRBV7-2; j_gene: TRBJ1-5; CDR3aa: CASSILQGAKQPQHF
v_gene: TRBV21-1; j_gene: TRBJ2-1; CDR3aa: CASSKAAGGNEQFF
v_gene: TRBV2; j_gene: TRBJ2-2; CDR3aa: CASSGRGNTGELFF
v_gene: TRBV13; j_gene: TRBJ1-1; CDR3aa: CASSLGDRPNTEAFF
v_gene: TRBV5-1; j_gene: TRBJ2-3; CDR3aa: CASSFGLAGLDTQYF
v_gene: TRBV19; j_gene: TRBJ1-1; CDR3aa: CASSGGRGVNTEAFF
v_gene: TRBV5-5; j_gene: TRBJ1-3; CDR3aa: CASSLAPDRAGNTIYF
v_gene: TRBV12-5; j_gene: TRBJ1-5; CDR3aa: CASGRTGEGNQPQHF
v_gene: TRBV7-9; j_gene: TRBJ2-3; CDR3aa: CASSFPRGAADTQYF
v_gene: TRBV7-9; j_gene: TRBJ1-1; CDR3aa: CASSSSTGNTEAFF
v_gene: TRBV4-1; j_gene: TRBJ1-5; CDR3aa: CASSPGQAQPQHF
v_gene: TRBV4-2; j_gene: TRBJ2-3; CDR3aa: CASSQDIYSGGFTDTQYF
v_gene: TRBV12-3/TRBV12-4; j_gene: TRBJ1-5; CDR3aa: CASSLNSHQPQHF